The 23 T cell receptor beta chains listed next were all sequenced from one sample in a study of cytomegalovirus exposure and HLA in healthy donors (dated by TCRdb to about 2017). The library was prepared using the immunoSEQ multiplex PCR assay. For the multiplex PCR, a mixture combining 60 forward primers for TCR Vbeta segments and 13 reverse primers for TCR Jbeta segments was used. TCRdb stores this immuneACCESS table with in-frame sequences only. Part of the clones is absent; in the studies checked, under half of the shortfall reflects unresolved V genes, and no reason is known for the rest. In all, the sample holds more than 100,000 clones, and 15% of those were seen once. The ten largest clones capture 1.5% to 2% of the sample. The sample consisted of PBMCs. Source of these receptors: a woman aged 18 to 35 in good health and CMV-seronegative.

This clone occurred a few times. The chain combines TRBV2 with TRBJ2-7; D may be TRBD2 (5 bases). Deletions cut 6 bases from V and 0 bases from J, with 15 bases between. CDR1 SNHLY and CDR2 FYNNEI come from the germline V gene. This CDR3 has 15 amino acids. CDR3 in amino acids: CASSWTSGSSYEQYF. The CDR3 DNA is TGTGCCAGCAGCTGGACCTCGGGGAGCTCCTACGAGCAGTACTTC. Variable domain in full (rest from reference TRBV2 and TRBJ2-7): EPEVTQTPSHQVTQMGQEVILRCVPISNHLYFYWYRQILGQKVEFLVSFYNNEISEKSEIFDDQFSVERPDGSNFTLKIRSTKLEDSAMYFCASSWTSGSSYEQYFGPGTRLTVT.

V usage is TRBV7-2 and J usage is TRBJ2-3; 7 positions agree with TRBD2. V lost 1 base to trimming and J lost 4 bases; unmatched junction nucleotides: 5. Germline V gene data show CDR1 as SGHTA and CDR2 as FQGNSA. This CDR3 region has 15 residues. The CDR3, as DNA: TGTGCCAGCAGCTTAGTGGCGGGAGTATCAGATACGCAGTATTTT. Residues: CASSLVAGVSDTQYF.

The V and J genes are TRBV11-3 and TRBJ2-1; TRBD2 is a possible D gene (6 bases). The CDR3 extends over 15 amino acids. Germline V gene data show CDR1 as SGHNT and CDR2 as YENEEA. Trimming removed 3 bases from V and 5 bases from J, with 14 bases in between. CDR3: CASSFGSGYDNEQFF. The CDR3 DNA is TGTGCCAGCAGCTTTGGTAGCGGATACGACAATGAGCAGTTCTTC.

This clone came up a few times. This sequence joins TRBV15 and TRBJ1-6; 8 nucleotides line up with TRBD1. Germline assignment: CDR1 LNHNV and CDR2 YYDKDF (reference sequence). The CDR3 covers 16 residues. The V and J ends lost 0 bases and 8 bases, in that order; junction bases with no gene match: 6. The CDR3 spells CATSRDPAGGHSPLHF. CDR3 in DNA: TGTGCCACCAGCAGAGATCCGGCAGGGGGCCATTCACCCCTCCACTTT.

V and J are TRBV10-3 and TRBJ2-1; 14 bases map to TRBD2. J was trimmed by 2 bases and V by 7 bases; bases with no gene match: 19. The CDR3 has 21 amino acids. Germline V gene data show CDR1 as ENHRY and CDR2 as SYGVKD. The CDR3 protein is CAIKASNGTSGRGRAYNEQFF. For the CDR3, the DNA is TGTGCCATCAAGGCTTCGAATGGGACTAGCGGGAGAGGGAGGGCCTACAATGAGCAGTTCTTC.

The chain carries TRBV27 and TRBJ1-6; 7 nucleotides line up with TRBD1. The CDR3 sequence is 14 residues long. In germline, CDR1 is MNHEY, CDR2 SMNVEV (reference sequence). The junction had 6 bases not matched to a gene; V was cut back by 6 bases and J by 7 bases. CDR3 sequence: CASSYRGGNSPLHF. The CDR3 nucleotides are TGTGCCAGCAGCTACAGGGGTGGGAATTCACCCCTCCACTTT.

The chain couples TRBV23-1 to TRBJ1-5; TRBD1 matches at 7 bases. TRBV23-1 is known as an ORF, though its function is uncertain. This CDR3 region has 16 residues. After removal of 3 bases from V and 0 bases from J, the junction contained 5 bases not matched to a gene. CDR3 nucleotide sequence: TGCGCCAGCAGTCATGGGGGACAGTATAGCAATCAGCCCCAGCATTTT. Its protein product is CASSHGGQYSNQPQHF.

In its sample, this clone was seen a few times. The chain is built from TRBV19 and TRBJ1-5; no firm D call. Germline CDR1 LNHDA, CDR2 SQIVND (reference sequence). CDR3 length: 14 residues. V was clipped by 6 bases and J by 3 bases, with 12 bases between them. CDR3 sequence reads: CASRTPGNNQPQHF. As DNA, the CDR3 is TGTGCCAGTAGAACCCCGGGGAACAATCAGCCCCAGCATTTT.

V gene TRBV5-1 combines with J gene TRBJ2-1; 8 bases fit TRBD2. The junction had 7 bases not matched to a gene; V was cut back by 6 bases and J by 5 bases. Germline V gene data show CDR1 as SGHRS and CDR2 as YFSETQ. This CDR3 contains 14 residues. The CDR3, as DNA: TGCGCCAGCATGCGGGGGGCCGAGAACAATGAGCAGTTCTTC. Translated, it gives CASMRGAENNEQFF.

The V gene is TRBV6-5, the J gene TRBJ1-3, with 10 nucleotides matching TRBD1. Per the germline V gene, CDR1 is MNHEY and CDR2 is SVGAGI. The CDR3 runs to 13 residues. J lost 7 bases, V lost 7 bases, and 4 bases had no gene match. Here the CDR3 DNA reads TGTGCCAGCAATCGGGACAGGGGCAACACCATATATTTT. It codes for CASNRDRGNTIYF.

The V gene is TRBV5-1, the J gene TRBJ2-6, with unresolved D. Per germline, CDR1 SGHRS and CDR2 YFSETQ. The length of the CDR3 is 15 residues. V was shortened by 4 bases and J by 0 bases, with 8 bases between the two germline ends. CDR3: CASSPKNSGANVLTF. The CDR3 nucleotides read TGCGCCAGCAGCCCCAAAAACTCTGGGGCCAACGTCCTGACTTTC. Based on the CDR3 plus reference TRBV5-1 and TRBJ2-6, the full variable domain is KAGVTQTPRYLIKTRGQQVTLSCSPISGHRSVSWYQQTPGQGLQFLFEYFSETQRNKGNFPGRFSGRQFSNSRSEMNVSTLELGDSALYLCASSPKNSGANVLTFGAGSRLTVL.

The DNA for the CDR3 is TGTGCCAGCAGCTCAACAGGGGACTATGGCTACACCTTC. It is translated as CASSSTGDYGYTF. The chain has TRBV27 and TRBJ1-2, with 7 bases fitting TRBD1. The CDR3 covers 13 residues. The germline CDR1 and CDR2 sequences are MNHEY and SMNVEV (reference sequence). Unmatched junction bases numbered 4, after V lost 6 bases and J lost 3 bases.

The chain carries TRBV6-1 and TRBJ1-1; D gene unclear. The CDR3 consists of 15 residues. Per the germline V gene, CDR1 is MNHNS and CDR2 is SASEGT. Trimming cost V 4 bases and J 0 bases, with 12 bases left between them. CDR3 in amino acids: CASSVRGSMNTEAFF. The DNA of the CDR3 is TGTGCCAGCAGTGTTCGCGGATCCATGAACACTGAAGCTTTCTTT.

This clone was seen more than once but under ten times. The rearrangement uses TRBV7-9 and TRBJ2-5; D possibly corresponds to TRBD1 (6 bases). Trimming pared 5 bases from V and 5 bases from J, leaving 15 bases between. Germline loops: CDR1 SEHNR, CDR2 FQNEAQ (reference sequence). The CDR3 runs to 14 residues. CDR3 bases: TGTGCCAGCAGCGCAAGTGGGGGCGGGGAGACCCAGTACTTC. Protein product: CASSASGGGETQYF.

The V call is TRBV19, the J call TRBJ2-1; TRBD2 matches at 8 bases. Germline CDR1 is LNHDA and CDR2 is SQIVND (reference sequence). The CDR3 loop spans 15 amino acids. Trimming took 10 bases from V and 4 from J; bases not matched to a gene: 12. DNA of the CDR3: TGTGCCACAACAAAGCGGGGGTTCCGATACAATGAGCAGTTCTTC. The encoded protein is CATTKRGFRYNEQFF.

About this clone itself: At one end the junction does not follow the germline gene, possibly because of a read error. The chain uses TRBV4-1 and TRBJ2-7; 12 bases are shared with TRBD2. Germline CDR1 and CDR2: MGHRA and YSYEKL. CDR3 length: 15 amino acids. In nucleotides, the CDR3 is TGCGCCAGCAGCCAAGGCATGGGGCTAGCGGGGGGGGTGACATTC. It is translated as CASSQGMGLAGGVTF.

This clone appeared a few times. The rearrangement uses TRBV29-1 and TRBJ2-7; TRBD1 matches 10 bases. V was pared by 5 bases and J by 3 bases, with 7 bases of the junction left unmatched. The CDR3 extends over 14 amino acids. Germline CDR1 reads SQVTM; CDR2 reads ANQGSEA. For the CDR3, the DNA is TGCAGCGTTTTGACAGGGGGCACCCTCTACGAGCAGTACTTC. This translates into CSVLTGGTLYEQYF.

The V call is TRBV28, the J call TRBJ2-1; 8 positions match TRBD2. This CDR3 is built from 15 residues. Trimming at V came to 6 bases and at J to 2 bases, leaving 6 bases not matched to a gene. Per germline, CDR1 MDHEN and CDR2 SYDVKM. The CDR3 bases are TGTGCCAGCAGCTTCAGCGGGAGTACCTACAATGAGCAGTTCTTC. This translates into CASSFSGSTYNEQFF.

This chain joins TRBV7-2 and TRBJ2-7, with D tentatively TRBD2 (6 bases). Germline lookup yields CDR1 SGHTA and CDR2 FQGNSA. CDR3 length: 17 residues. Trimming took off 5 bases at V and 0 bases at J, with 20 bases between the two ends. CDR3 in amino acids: CASSRGGGRWSSYEQYF. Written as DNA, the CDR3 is TGTGCCAGCAGCCGCGGAGGTGGGAGGTGGAGCTCCTACGAGCAGTACTTC.

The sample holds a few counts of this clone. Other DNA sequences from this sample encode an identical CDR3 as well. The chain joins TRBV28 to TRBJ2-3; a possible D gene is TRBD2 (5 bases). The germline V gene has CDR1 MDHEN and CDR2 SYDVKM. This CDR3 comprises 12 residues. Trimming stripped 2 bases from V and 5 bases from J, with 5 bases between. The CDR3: CASSLGRDTQYF. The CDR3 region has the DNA TGTGCCAGCAGTTTAGGGAGAGATACGCAGTATTTT.

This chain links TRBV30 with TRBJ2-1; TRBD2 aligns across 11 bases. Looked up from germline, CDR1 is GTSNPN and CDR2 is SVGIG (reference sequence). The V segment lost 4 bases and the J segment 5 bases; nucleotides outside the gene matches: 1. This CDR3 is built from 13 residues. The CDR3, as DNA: TGTGCCTGGAAGGGACTAGCGGACAATGAGCAGTTCTTC. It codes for CAWKGLADNEQFF.

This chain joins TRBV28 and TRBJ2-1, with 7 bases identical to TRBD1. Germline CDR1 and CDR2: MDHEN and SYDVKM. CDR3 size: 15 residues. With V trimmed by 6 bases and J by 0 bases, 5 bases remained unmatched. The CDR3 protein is CASSQTGSSYNEQFF. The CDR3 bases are TGTGCCAGCAGCCAGACAGGGAGCTCCTACAATGAGCAGTTCTTC.

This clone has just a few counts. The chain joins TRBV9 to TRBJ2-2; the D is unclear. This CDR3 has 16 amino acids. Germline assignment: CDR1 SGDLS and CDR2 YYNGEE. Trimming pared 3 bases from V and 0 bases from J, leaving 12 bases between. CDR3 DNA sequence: TGTGCCAGCAGCGCTGTCTCGCGGTCGAACACCGGGGAGCTGTTTTTT. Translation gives CASSAVSRSNTGELFF.